This record covers a single T cell receptor (beta chain). V was clipped by 5 bases and J by 4 bases; unmatched bases: 10. Germline CDR1 reads DFQATT; CDR2 reads SNEGSKA (reference sequence). This CDR3 has 17 amino acids. Unique molecular identifiers were used to barcode this TCRbeta library. One entry per CDR3 protein, called by TCRdb with MiXCR from the PCR reads. The sample gives some 500,000 distinct CDR3 sequences, about 18% of which show up once; 3.3% is in the top ten. The data are from a study of T-cell reconstitution after alpha-beta-depleted transplantation in children. This sample comprised PBMCs from the stem cell graft donor, obtained from the stem cell graft. This rearrangement joins TRBV20-1 to TRBJ2-1; 14 positions match TRBD2. The sequence came from a human donor who donated a stem cell graft to a child with acute lymphoblastic leukemia. The chain's CDR3 is CSAPGGRTSGGYNEQFF. CDR3 nucleotides: TGCAGTGCTCCCGGCGGAAGGACTAGCGGGGGGTACAATGAGCAGTTCTTC.